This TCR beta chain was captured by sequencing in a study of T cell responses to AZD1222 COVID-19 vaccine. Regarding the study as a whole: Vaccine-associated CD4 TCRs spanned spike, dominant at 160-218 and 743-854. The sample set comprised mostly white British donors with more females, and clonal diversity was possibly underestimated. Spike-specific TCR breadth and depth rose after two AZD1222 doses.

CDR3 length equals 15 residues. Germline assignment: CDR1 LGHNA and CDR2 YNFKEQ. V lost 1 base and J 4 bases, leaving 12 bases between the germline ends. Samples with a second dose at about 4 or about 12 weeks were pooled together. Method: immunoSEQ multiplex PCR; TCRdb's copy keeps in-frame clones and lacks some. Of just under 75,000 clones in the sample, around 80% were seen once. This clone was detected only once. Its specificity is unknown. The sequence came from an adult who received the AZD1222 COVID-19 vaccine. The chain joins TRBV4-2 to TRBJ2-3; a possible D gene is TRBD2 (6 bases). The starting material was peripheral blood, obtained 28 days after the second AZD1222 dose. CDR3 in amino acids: CASSQGHGGSDTQYF. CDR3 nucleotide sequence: TGTGCCAGCAGCCAAGGCCACGGAGGGTCAGATACGCAGTATTTT.